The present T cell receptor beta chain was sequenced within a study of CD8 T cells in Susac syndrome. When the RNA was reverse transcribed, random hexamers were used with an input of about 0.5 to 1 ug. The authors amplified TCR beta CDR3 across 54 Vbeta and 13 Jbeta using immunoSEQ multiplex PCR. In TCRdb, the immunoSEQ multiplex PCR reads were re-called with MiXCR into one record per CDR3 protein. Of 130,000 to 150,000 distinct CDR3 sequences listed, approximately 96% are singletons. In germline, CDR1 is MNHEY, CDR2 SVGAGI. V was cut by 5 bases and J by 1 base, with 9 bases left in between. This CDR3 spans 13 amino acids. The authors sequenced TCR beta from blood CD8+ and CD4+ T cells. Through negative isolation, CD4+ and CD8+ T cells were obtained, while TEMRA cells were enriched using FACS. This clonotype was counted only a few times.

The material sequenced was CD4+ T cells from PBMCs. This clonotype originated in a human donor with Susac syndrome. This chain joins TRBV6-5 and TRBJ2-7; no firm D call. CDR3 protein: CASSVGDSYEQYF. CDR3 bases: TGTGCCAGCAGTGTCGGTGATTCCTACGAGCAGTACTTC.